This section outlines one TCR beta chain sequence together with its context. One end of the junction fails to match germline, which may point to a read error. The data were obtained in a study of blood T cell repertoires in COVID-19. TCRdb's copy holds only in-frame clones and misses some; the assay was immunoSEQ multiplex PCR. The data hold around 200,000 clones, with approximately 88% observed a single time. CDR1 and CDR2 from the germline V gene are SQVTM and ANQGSEA. The CDR3 spans 13 residues. This chain uses TRBV29-1 with TRBJ2-5; TRBD1 or TRBD2 may be the D gene (6 bases each). The sample was PBMCs or T cells enriched from blood (not recorded which). The TCR comes from a woman in her twenties or thirties who had recovered from COVID-19. Here the CDR3 reads CSAEGGGRETQYF. The DNA for the CDR3 is TGCAGCGCTGAAGGAGGGGGACGGGAGACCCAGTACTTC.